This entry lists 15 T cell receptor beta chains sequenced from one sample in a study of blood T cell repertoires in COVID-19. Clones were sequenced by immunoSEQ multiplex PCR, and TCRdb holds only the in-frame ones, with some missing. The sample shows 240,000 or so clones, approximately 86% of them seen only once. Sequenced material: PBMCs or T cells enriched from blood (not recorded which). These receptors were collected from a woman in her thirties or forties with acute COVID-19.

This sequence joins TRBV5-1 and TRBJ1-1, with 10 nucleotides matching TRBD1. J lost 7 bases, V lost 0 bases, and 6 bases had no gene match. CDR3 length equals 15 residues. Germline V gene lookup returns CDR1 SGHRS and CDR2 YFSETQ. DNA of the CDR3: TGCGCCAGCAGCTTGGGGGACAGGGGAGGAGATGAAGCTTTCTTT. It translates to CASSLGDRGGDEAFF.

V usage is TRBV7-3 and J usage is TRBJ2-7; D might be TRBD2 (5 bases). The V end was cut by 8 bases, the J end by 0 bases, with 17 bases between. The length of the CDR3 is 15 residues. Germline CDR1 and CDR2: SGHTA and FQGTGA. The CDR3: CASELTGISSYEQYF. The CDR3 coding sequence is TGTGCCAGCGAGTTGACGGGGATAAGCTCCTACGAGCAGTACTTC.

The V gene is TRBV5-6, the J gene TRBJ2-3; D gene uncertain. The germline V gene encodes CDR1 SGHDT and CDR2 YYEEEE. This CDR3 comprises 15 residues. Trimming pared 0 bases from V and 6 bases from J, leaving 14 bases between. CDR3 DNA: TGTGCCAGCAGCTTGGAGTCCCCCGCACGGGATACGCAGTATTTT. This encodes CASSLESPARDTQYF.

The chain links TRBV27 to TRBJ1-1; perhaps TRBD1 as D (5 bases). Trimming took off 5 bases at V and 2 bases at J, with 9 bases between the two ends. Germline V gives CDR1 MNHEY, CDR2 SMNVEV (reference sequence). This CDR3 region has 13 residues. Written as DNA, the CDR3 is TGTGCCAGCAGTAACGACAGAAACACTGAAGCTTTCTTT. This encodes CASSNDRNTEAFF.

The V gene is TRBV7-3, the J gene TRBJ1-1, with a weak D call TRBD1 (6 bases). Trimming stripped 5 bases from V and 4 bases from J, with 20 bases between. This CDR3 has 16 amino acids. Germline CDR1 and CDR2: SGHTA and FQGTGA. CDR3 in amino acids: CASSPSALQGSTEAFF. The CDR3 nucleotides are TGTGCCAGCAGCCCATCGGCCCTACAGGGTTCCACTGAAGCTTTCTTT.

This clone was recorded only once. The chain joins TRBV10-3 to TRBJ2-7, with 9 bases fitting TRBD1. The V gene end was trimmed by 0 bases and the J gene end by 4 bases; junction bases not matched to a gene: 4. This CDR3 is built from 15 residues. Germline CDR1 and CDR2: ENHRY and SYGVKD. CDR3 nucleotide sequence: TGTGCCATCAGTGAGTCGGGACAGGGATTGTACGAGCAGTACTTC. It specifies CAISESGQGLYEQYF.

This chain uses TRBV21-1 with TRBJ1-1. TRBV21-1 is tagged as a pseudogene. There are 15 residues in the CDR3. The CDR3 region is CASSKDSTACTEAFF. DNA for the CDR3: TGTGCCAGCAGCAAAGATTCGACTGCCTGCACTGAAGCTTTCTTT.

In DNA, the CDR3 is TGTGCCAGCGAAGCGGGAGGGCATGTCGGAGATACGCAGTATTTT. Amino acid sequence: CASEAGGHVGDTQYF. The chain recombines TRBV3-1 (or the pseudogene TRBV3-2) with TRBJ2-3, with 10 bases lining up with TRBD2. The junction had 10 bases not matched to a gene; V was cut back by 8 bases and J by 5 bases. CDR1 LGHDT and CDR2 YNNKEL come from the germline V gene (reference sequence). The CDR3 sequence is 15 residues long.

The V call is TRBV10-3, the J call TRBJ1-5, with 8 bases fitting TRBD1. Per germline, CDR1 ENHRY and CDR2 SYGVKD. V shed 2 bases and J 7 bases; nucleotides not matched to a gene: 7. The CDR3 runs to 15 residues. CDR3 DNA sequence: TGTGCCATCAGTGAGGGACAGGGTAAAGGACAGCCCCAGCATTTT. Its protein is CAISEGQGKGQPQHF.

The chain is built from TRBV9 and TRBJ1-1; TRBD1 is a possible D gene (6 bases). Germline V lookup: CDR1 SGDLS, CDR2 YYNGEE. Trimming pared 0 bases from V and 3 bases from J, leaving 9 bases between. There are 14 residues in the CDR3. The CDR3 coding sequence is TGTGCCAGCAGCGTAGGGGGGCAGGACACTGAAGCTTTCTTT. Its protein is CASSVGGQDTEAFF.

J is TRBJ2-3 and V is TRBV7-9; D is perhaps TRBD2 (5 bases). From germline, CDR1 is SEHNR and CDR2 FQNEAQ (reference sequence). The V end was cut by 3 bases, the J end by 7 bases, with 20 bases between. The CDR3 has 16 amino acids. CDR3 DNA sequence: TGTGCCAGCAGCTTCCCTATGGCGGGCCGGGTTTATACGCAGTATTTT. It specifies CASSFPMAGRVYTQYF.

The V call is TRBV19, the J call TRBJ1-1; D ambiguous. This CDR3 spans 16 amino acids. V was clipped by 3 bases and J by 0 bases, with 14 bases between them. CDR1 and CDR2 (germline): LNHDA, SQIVND (reference sequence). CDR3 amino acids: CASSIGDGGVNTEAFF. The CDR3 bases are TGTGCCAGTAGTATTGGCGACGGAGGAGTGAACACTGAAGCTTTCTTT.

V gene TRBV11-3 combines with J gene TRBJ1-1, with 7 bases identical to TRBD1. The germline V gene encodes CDR1 SGHNT and CDR2 YENEEA. The CDR3 totals 12 residues. With 5 bases clipped from V and 10 bases from J, the junction kept 7 bases outside the gene matches. DNA of the CDR3: TGTGCCAGCAGCGAGACAGGGATGAGAGCTTTCTTT. Its protein product is CASSETGMRAFF.

The rearrangement links TRBV2 to TRBJ1-4; D is perhaps TRBD1 (5 bases). V was trimmed by 5 bases and J by 8 bases, leaving 15 bases between them. Germline CDR1 is SNHLY and CDR2 is FYNNEI. This CDR3 is 14 amino acids long. CDR3 amino acids: CASSRTTGREKLFF. CDR3 DNA: TGTGCCAGCAGTAGGACAACCGGGAGGGAAAAACTGTTTTTT.

This clone appeared a few times. The rearrangement uses TRBV6-6 and TRBJ1-3, with D tentatively TRBD1 (6 bases). Trimming left V 4 bases short and J 1 base short, with 8 bases between. The CDR3 is 14 amino acids. CDR1 and CDR2 from the germline V gene are MNHNY and SVGAGI (reference sequence). CDR3 coding DNA: TGTGCCAGCAGTTCAACAGGGTCTGGAAACACCATATATTTT. Translation gives CASSSTGSGNTIYF.